Below are 21 T cell receptor beta chains sequenced from a single sample in a study of identical twins. TCRdb called the 5' RACE reads again in MiXCR, with one record for every CDR3 protein. This sample has about 790,000 distinct CDR3 sequences, with roughly 20% found just once. This sample also belongs to another study, concerning T cells expressing NK-cell markers.

The specimen was PBMCs. These receptors were collected from a woman aged 18 to 35 in good health.

The CDR3 DNA reads TGTGCCAGCTCGCACAAGCGGGACGAAGGACAGTTCTTC. Its protein is CASSHKRDEGQFF. The chain recombines TRBV18 with TRBJ2-1, with 7 bases aligning to TRBD2. This CDR3 spans 13 amino acids. The germline V gene encodes CDR1 KGHSH and CDR2 LQKENI. V lost 6 bases to trimming and J lost 13 bases; unmatched junction nucleotides: 12.

This chain joins TRBV7-6 and TRBJ2-3; 8 bases fit TRBD2. Germline V gene data show CDR1 as SGHVS and CDR2 as FNYEAQ. The CDR3 extends over 17 amino acids. Germline trimming cut 5 bases from V and 2 bases from J; bases unmatched to any gene: 12. CDR3 loop: CASSVDLLAGFTDTQYF. For the CDR3, the DNA is TGTGCCAGCAGCGTTGATTTATTAGCGGGGTTCACAGATACGCAGTATTTT.

The chain carries TRBV7-9 and TRBJ2-7, with D perhaps TRBD1 (6 bases). Deletions cut 6 bases from V and 0 bases from J, with 18 bases between. The germline V gene has CDR1 SEHNR and CDR2 FQNEAQ (reference sequence). This CDR3 spans 16 amino acids. The CDR3 loop reads CASSQIPTGDSYEQYF. The DNA of the CDR3 is TGTGCCAGCAGTCAAATACCGACAGGCGACTCCTACGAGCAGTACTTC.

This clonotype was seen more than once but under ten times. The V gene is TRBV3-1, the J gene TRBJ2-1; 8 bases are a match to TRBD2. J gave up 3 bases and V 3 bases, and 10 bases lay outside the gene matches. This CDR3 is 17 amino acids long. Germline assignment: CDR1 LGHDT and CDR2 YNNKEL (reference sequence). CDR3 sequence (DNA): TGTGCCAGCAGCCAGATACCGGGACTAGGATACTACAATGAGCAGTTCTTC. It yields the protein CASSQIPGLGYYNEQFF.

The V gene is TRBV7-9, the J gene TRBJ2-6; TRBD1 or TRBD2 may be the D gene (5 bases each). Per germline, CDR1 SEHNR and CDR2 FQNEAQ (reference sequence). Trimming shortened V by 3 bases and J by 0 bases, and 9 bases separated the two germline ends. The CDR3 contains 16 residues. The CDR3 reads CASSFKGSSGANVLTF. DNA for the CDR3: TGTGCCAGCAGCTTCAAGGGGAGCTCTGGGGCCAACGTCCTGACTTTC.

The V gene is TRBV20-1, the J gene TRBJ1-2; 8 bases map to TRBD1. The CDR3 contains 12 residues. Unmatched junction bases numbered 9, after V lost 7 bases and J lost 8 bases. Germline-derived CDR1 and CDR2 are DFQATT and SNEGSKA (reference sequence). Here the CDR3 reads CSVVQGGSGYTF. The DNA for the CDR3 is TGCAGTGTCGTACAGGGGGGCTCCGGCTACACCTTC.

V is TRBV7-8 and J is TRBJ2-1; D may match TRBD1 or TRBD2 (5 bases each). Germline V gene sequence: CDR1 SGHVS, CDR2 FQNEAQ. Between the trimmed V and J ends, which lost 1 base and 4 bases, there was a span of 20 bases. The CDR3 runs 18 residues. In DNA, the CDR3 is TGTGCCAGCAGCTTAGACAGGAGGCTAGGGACCGCATACAATGAGCAGTTCTTC. The encoded protein is CASSLDRRLGTAYNEQFF.

This clonotype was seen only a few times. V and J are TRBV12-3 or TRBV12-4 and TRBJ2-1; TRBD2 aligns across 12 bases. CDR3 length: 16 amino acids. V gave up 5 bases and J gave up 5 bases; unmatched junction bases: 7. The CDR3 region is CASSLLRTSGNNEQFF. In DNA form, the CDR3 reads TGTGCCAGCAGTCTACTAAGGACTAGCGGGAACAATGAGCAGTTCTTC.

The chain employs TRBV6-2 or TRBV6-3 and TRBJ2-3; D gene uncertain. V was pared by 0 bases and J by 2 bases, with 6 bases between. Per germline, CDR1 MNHEY and CDR2 SVGEGT. The CDR3 extends over 14 amino acids. The DNA for the CDR3 is TGTGCCAGCAGTTACTCCAGGATCACAGATACGCAGTATTTT. This sequence encodes CASSYSRITDTQYF.

The chain has TRBV4-1 and TRBJ2-2, with D perhaps matching TRBD2 (7 bases). Trimming took off 0 bases at V and 5 bases at J, with 13 bases between the two ends. The CDR3 runs 16 residues. CDR1 and CDR2 (germline): MGHRA, YSYEKL. The CDR3 sequence: CASSQDGRGGTGELFF. As DNA, the CDR3 is TGCGCCAGCAGCCAAGATGGCAGGGGAGGGACCGGGGAGCTGTTTTTT.

V gene TRBV20-1 combines with J gene TRBJ1-1, with 7 bases identical to TRBD1. This CDR3 spans 14 amino acids. Germline values: CDR1 DFQATT, CDR2 SNEGSKA (reference sequence). Unmatched junction bases numbered 7, after V lost 5 bases and J lost 1 base. CDR3: CSARKRTGNTEAFF. CDR3 nucleotides: TGCAGTGCTCGAAAAAGGACAGGGAACACTGAAGCTTTCTTT.

The table lists this clonotype with many counts. This chain uses TRBV12-3 or TRBV12-4 with TRBJ2-7, with 8 bases aligning to TRBD2. The CDR3 has 14 residues. With V trimmed by 5 bases and J by 6 bases, 9 bases remained unmatched. The CDR3 region is CASSTRGLVSEQYF. CDR3 nucleotide sequence: TGTGCCAGCAGTACTCGGGGACTAGTGAGCGAGCAGTACTTC.

This sequence joins TRBV5-1 and TRBJ1-5, with D possibly being TRBD1 (6 bases). V gave up 4 bases and J gave up 2 bases, with 10 bases separating them. The germline V gene encodes CDR1 SGHRS and CDR2 YFSETQ. The CDR3 totals 14 residues. Here the CDR3 reads CASSGGPGNQPQHF. CDR3 DNA sequence: TGCGCCAGCAGCGGGGGGCCAGGCAATCAGCCCCAGCATTTT.

The rearrangement links TRBV12-3 or TRBV12-4 to TRBJ1-5; D is undetermined. The CDR3 length is 14 residues. Trimming left V 6 bases short and J 2 bases short, with 11 bases between. CDR3: CASSRLRGNQPQHF. In nucleotides, the CDR3 is TGTGCCAGCAGCCGCCTGAGGGGCAATCAGCCCCAGCATTTT.

The chain carries TRBV30 and TRBJ2-1; weak D call: TRBD2 (5 bases). CDR1 is GTSNPN and CDR2 is SVGIG in the germline V gene (reference sequence). This CDR3 is 14 amino acids long. Trimming stripped 1 base from V and 8 bases from J, with 15 bases between. The CDR3 DNA reads TGTGCCTGGAGTGGATTGTGGACTGTAGATGAGCAGTTCTTC. It encodes CAWSGLWTVDEQFF.

The gene calls are TRBV9 and TRBJ2-1; D is tentatively TRBD1 or TRBD2 (6 bases each). V lost 4 bases and J 5 bases, leaving 19 bases between the germline ends. The CDR3 is 16 amino acids. The germline CDR1 and CDR2 sequences are SGDLS and YYNGEE. This CDR3 is CASSSSPRGDDNEQFF. The CDR3 nucleotides read TGTGCCAGCAGCTCATCCCCTAGGGGGGACGACAATGAGCAGTTCTTC.

This chain links TRBV29-1 with TRBJ2-5; D not resolved. V shed 5 bases and J shed 4 bases, with 11 bases lying between them. Germline CDR1 reads SQVTM; CDR2 reads ANQGSEA. This CDR3 is 12 amino acids long. The DNA of the CDR3 is TGCAGCGTTCAGGAGAGTCGAGAGACCCAGTACTTC. This codes for CSVQESRETQYF.

This clonotype has a handful of counts. The chain couples TRBV20-1 to TRBJ2-1; no reliable D call. V was pared by 2 bases and J by 12 bases, with 14 bases between. The germline CDR1 and CDR2 sequences are DFQATT and SNEGSKA (reference sequence). The CDR3 contains 12 residues. The CDR3: CSARRAEVGQFF. The DNA of the CDR3 is TGCAGTGCTAGAAGGGCCGAGGTCGGGCAGTTCTTC.

This clonotype showed up just a few times. This chain joins TRBV6-2 or TRBV6-3 and TRBJ1-2; 7 bases align to TRBD1. The V gene end was trimmed by 2 bases and the J gene end by 6 bases; junction bases not matched to a gene: 3. In germline, CDR1 is MNHEY, CDR2 SVGEGT. The CDR3 is 13 amino acids. The CDR3 DNA is TGTGCCAGCAGTTACCCGACAGGGAATGGCTACACCTTC. Its protein product is CASSYPTGNGYTF.

The chain joins TRBV9 to TRBJ2-1; D is tentatively TRBD1 or TRBD2 (5 bases each). The CDR3 spans 16 residues. V was pared by 4 bases and J by 7 bases, with 21 bases between. Germline CDR1 reads SGDLS; CDR2 reads YYNGEE. As DNA, the CDR3 is TGTGCCAGCAGCCCCCCTGGGGGTGGGTCGGGGAATGAGCAGTTCTTC. As protein: CASSPPGGGSGNEQFF. Based on the CDR3 plus reference TRBV9 and TRBJ2-1, the full variable domain is DSGVTQTPKHLITATGQRVTLRCSPRSGDLSVYWYQQSLDQGLQFLIQYYNGEERAKGNILERFSAQQFPDLHSELNLSSLELGDSALYFCASSPPGGGSGNEQFFGPGTRLTVL.

This clonotype was picked up a small number of times. The CDR3 DNA is TGTGCCATCAGTGGAGACCCGGTGGCTTCACCCCTCCACTTT. This gives the protein CAISGDPVASPLHF. The chain is built from TRBV10-3 and TRBJ1-6, with unresolved D. The germline gives CDR1 ENHRY, CDR2 SYGVKD. The V end lost 4 bases, the J end lost 9 bases, and 13 bases lay between the germline ends. The CDR3 is 14 residues long.